This T cell receptor (beta chain) was documented in a study of T cell repertoires in cytomegalovirus infection. Looking at the study overall: It was the public TCR beta signatures that indicated both CMV infection and matching HLA type.

This clonotype was observed many times. Its target is unknown. This CDR3 is 15 amino acids long. Germline V lookup: CDR1 SGHAT, CDR2 FQDESV (reference sequence). V was pared by 7 bases and J by 2 bases, with 18 bases between. TCRdb re-called the reads with MiXCR, one entry per CDR3 protein. The sample shows under 250,000 distinct CDR3 sequences, over 9% of them seen only once. The study, taken as a whole, reports: Cumulative frequency (of public TCR beta family members) identified carriers of CMV plus the relevant HLA.

V is TRBV11-1 and J is TRBJ2-7; D possibly matches TRBD1 or TRBD2 (5 bases each). The sequenced sample consisted of PBMCs. This receptor was taken from a human donor in good health (CMV status not recorded). Some clones in this sample may be carry-over from other donors' samples. CDR3 protein: CASTSSGTGTYEQYF. CDR3 DNA: TGTGCCAGCACTAGCTCCGGGACGGGGACCTACGAGCAGTACTTC.